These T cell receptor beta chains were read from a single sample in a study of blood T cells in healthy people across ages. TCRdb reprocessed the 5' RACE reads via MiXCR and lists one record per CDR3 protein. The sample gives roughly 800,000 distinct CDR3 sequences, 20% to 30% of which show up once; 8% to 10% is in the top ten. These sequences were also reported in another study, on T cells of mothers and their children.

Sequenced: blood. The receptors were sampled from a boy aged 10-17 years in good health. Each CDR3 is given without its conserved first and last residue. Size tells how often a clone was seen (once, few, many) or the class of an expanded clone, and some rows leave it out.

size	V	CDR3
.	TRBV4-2	ASSQDRSGGAIDTQY
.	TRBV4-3	ASSGSVGGPYNEQF
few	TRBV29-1	SVEGRQGETLGGYT
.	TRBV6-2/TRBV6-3	ASRASGGHNEQF
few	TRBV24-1	ATSDLAWTEQF
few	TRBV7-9	ASRQQQETQY
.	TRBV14	AKYEQY
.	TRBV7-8	ASSLGIPGQGTSDGYT
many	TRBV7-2	ASSLVQETQY
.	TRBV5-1	ASSLDGTGAASGEQF
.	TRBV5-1	ASTQEASANEQF
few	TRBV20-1	SARELGQETQY
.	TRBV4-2	ASSQDRGRNTEAF
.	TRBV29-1	SVGQALGGYNEQF
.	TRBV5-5	ASSISGNEQF